Below, 3 T cell receptor beta chains from the same sample are listed, as sequenced in a study of T cells in Graves' hyperthyroidism and ophthalmopathy. The source material, RNA transcripts, was used to amplify TCR beta CDR3 regions. TCR CDR3 regions were first amplified by RT-PCR with HTBI primers. Via MiXCR, TCRdb re-called the multiplex PCR reads, giving one row per CDR3 protein. This sample carries roughly 520,000 distinct CDR3 sequences, about 24% of them seen once, and the ten largest clones take roughly 12%. The material sequenced was blood. The receptors here all came from a woman aged 25 to 39 with Graves' ophthalmopathy.

The rearrangement uses TRBV11-2 and TRBJ2-6; D gene ambiguous. From germline, CDR1 is SGHAT and CDR2 FQNNGV. Deletions cut 5 bases from V and 3 bases from J, with 14 bases between. The CDR3 totals 16 residues. This chain's CDR3 is CASSASVLLGANVLTF. In nucleotides, the CDR3 is TGTGCCAGCAGCGCGAGCGTATTACTTGGGGCCAACGTCCTGACTTTC. Full variable domain (remainder filled in from reference TRBV11-2 and TRBJ2-6): EAGVAQSPRYKIIEKRQSVAFWCNPISGHATLYWYQQILGQGPKLLIQFQNNGVVDDSQLPKDRFSAERLKGVDSTLKIQPAKLEDSAVYLCASSASVLLGANVLTFGAGSRLTVL.

This clonotype was detected a few times. The chain employs TRBV27 and TRBJ2-7, with 10 bases identical to TRBD1. The CDR3 loop spans 15 amino acids. The V gene's germline CDR1 is MNHEY and CDR2 SMNVEV (reference sequence). The junction had 2 bases not matched to a gene; V was cut back by 3 bases and J by 0 bases. CDR3 bases: TGTGCCAGCAGTTTTGGGACAGGGGCCTCCTACGAGCAGTACTTC. Residues: CASSFGTGASYEQYF.

Only a few counts were recorded for this clonotype. This chain uses TRBV3-1 with TRBJ1-2; D unclear. V lost 1 base, J lost 0 bases, and 12 bases lay in between. The length of the CDR3 is 16 residues. CDR1 is LGHDT and CDR2 is YNNKEL in the germline V gene (reference sequence). The CDR3 reads CASSQGYSATNYGYTF. CDR3 coding DNA: TGTGCCAGCAGCCAAGGCTACAGCGCAACTAACTATGGCTACACCTTC.